These 3 T cell receptor beta chains came from one sample sequenced in a study of blood T cells in healthy people across ages. Combining a sample-barcoded 5' primer with a J-beta primer mix, a second PCR ran for roughly 6 to 11 cycles. TCRdb ran MiXCR on the 5' RACE reads and lists one entry per CDR3 protein. Of fewer than 600,000 distinct CDR3 sequences detected, about 27% appear once; the ten largest clones hold approximately 3.3%. This same sample was also part of a study on T cells of mothers and their children.

The sample comprised blood. All receptors come from a boy between 2 and 10 years old in good health.

This clonotype has more than one count but fewer than ten. The junction shows a germline mismatch at one end, possibly a read error. The J gene is TRBJ2-7, the V gene TRBV9; D is perhaps TRBD1 (6 bases). The CDR3 spans 13 residues. The germline gives CDR1 SGDLS, CDR2 YYNGEE. CDR3 sequence reads: CASSRDNLYGQYF. In DNA form, the CDR3 reads TGTGCCAGCAGCCGGGACAATCTCTACGGGCAGTACTTC.

The chain is built from TRBV7-2 and TRBJ1-4; a possible D gene is TRBD1 (5 bases). From germline, CDR1 is SGHTA and CDR2 FQGNSA. This CDR3 region has 18 residues. V shed 3 bases and J shed 4 bases, with 21 bases lying between them. The CDR3 DNA reads TGTGCCAGCAGCTTCGACAATCACCGGGGCCTAAGTAATGAAAAACTGTTTTTT. Its protein product is CASSFDNHRGLSNEKLFF.

The rearrangement uses TRBV12-3 or TRBV12-4 and TRBJ2-4; 7 bases line up with TRBD2. The length of the CDR3 is 15 residues. Trimming cost V 6 bases and J 0 bases; bases outside gene matches: 5. For the CDR3, the DNA is TGTGCCAGCAGGTCAGCGGGGCTAGCCAAAAACATTCAGTACTTC. This sequence encodes CASRSAGLAKNIQYF.